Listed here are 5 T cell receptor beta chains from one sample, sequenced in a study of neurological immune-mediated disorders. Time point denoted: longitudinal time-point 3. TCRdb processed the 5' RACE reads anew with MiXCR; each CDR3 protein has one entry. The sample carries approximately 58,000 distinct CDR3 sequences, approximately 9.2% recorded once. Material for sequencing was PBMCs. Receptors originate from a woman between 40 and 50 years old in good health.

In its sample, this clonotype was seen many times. CDR3 in amino acids: CASSSGQDTDTQYF. The CDR3 DNA reads TGCGCCAGCAGCTCAGGACAGGACACAGATACGCAGTATTTT. The chain employs TRBV5-1 and TRBJ2-3, with 7 bases matching TRBD1. The CDR3 extends over 14 amino acids. J was trimmed by 2 bases and V by 3 bases; bases with no gene match: 3. The germline CDR1 and CDR2 sequences are SGHRS and YFSETQ.

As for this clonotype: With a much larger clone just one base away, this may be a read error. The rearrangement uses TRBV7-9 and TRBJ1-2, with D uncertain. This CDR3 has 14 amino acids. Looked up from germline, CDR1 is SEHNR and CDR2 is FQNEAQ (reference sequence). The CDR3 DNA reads TGTGCCAGCAGATTAGATTTGGTGAGCTATGGCTACACCTTC. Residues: CASRLDLVSYGYTF.

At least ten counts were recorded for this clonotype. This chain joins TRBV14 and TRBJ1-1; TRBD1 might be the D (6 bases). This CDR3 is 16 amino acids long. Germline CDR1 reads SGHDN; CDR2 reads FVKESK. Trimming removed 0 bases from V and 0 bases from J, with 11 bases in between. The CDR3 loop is CASSQEDRHMNTEAFF. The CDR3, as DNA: TGTGCCAGCAGCCAAGAGGACAGACACATGAACACTGAAGCTTTCTTT.

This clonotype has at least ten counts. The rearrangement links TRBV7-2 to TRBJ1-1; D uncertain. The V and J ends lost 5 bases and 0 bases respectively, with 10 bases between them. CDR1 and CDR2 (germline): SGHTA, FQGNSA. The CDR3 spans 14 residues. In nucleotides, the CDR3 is TGTGCCAGCAGCGGCGGCGGGCTGAACACTGAAGCTTTCTTT. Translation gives CASSGGGLNTEAFF.

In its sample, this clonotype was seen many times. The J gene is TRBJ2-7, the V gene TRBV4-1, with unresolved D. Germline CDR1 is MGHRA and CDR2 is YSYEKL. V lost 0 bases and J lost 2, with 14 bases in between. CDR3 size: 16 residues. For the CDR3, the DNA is TGCGCCAGCAGCCAAGAAGGTCCGCCACGGGCCTACGAGCAGTACTTC. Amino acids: CASSQEGPPRAYEQYF.